This passage covers 5 T cell receptor beta chains from one sample sequenced in a study of cytomegalovirus exposure and HLA in healthy donors. A multiplex PCR was run with 60 Vbeta primers and 13 Jbeta primers. Sequencing used immunoSEQ multiplex PCR; TCRdb keeps in-frame clones, though not all of them. Of just over 150,000 clones listed, under 80% are singletons. Input material: PBMCs. The receptors shown here come from a female donor in good health and CMV-seronegative.

This chain links TRBV5-5 with TRBJ1-2, with D unresolved. CDR3 length equals 14 residues. Germline V gives CDR1 SGHKS, CDR2 YYEKEE (reference sequence). Trimming took 1 base from V and 0 from J, leaving 7 bases between them. The CDR3 DNA is TGTGCCAGCAGCTTGACTGCCACTAACTATGGCTACACCTTC. Its protein is CASSLTATNYGYTF.

V is TRBV6-5 and J is TRBJ1-3; D is unresolved. The CDR3 contains 14 residues. The germline V and J ends were trimmed by 0 bases and 8 bases, with 11 bases remaining between them. Per germline, CDR1 MNHEY and CDR2 SVGAGI. The CDR3 region is CASSYSPREHTIYF. The DNA for the CDR3 is TGTGCCAGCAGTTACTCCCCACGGGAGCACACCATATATTTT.

This rearrangement joins TRBV6-5 to TRBJ1-5; 8 bases map to TRBD1. This CDR3 is built from 15 residues. After removal of 4 bases from V and 5 bases from J, the junction contained 7 bases not matched to a gene. Germline V gene data show CDR1 as MNHEY and CDR2 as SVGAGI. The CDR3 nucleotides read TGTGCCAGCAGTTCAGATACAGGGGGACATCAGCCCCAGCATTTT. Its translation is CASSSDTGGHQPQHF.

This rearrangement joins TRBV7-3 to TRBJ2-5, with 9 nucleotides matching TRBD2. The CDR3 consists of 15 residues. Germline-derived CDR1 and CDR2 are SGHTA and FQGTGA. J gave up 5 bases and V 5 bases, and 9 bases lay outside the gene matches. Here the CDR3 reads CASSRASGEGETQYF. For the CDR3, the DNA is TGTGCCAGCAGCCGTGCTAGCGGGGAGGGGGAGACCCAGTACTTC.

The chain joins TRBV6-6 to TRBJ2-7; a weak D match, TRBD2 (7 bases). The germline V gene has CDR1 MNHNY and CDR2 SVGAGI (reference sequence). V gave up 6 bases and J gave up 4 bases, with 13 bases separating them. This CDR3 has 13 residues. The CDR3 DNA reads as TGTGCCAGCAGCCTTGAGGGGGGGTACGAGCAGTACTTC. Protein: CASSLEGGYEQYF.